This TCR beta chain was documented in a study of CD8 T cells in ankylosing spondylitis (dated by TCRdb to 2015 to 2018). In terms of the full investigation: To find TCR variants linked to disease, the study profiled T cell receptor beta repertoires in ankylosing spondylitis patients and healthy donors. In total, the full study cohort was made up of roughly 110 healthy donors and more than 20 ankylosing spondylitis patients. Peripheral blood samples were taken, and synovial fluid was additionally collected from ankylosing spondylitis patients. What the research found in general, with its limitations: Some motif variants had previously been reported in the synovial fluid and blood of reactive arthritis patients, which suggests shared mechanisms of disease initiation. The disease-linked clones showed a CD8+ phenotype and occurred at relatively low frequencies in peripheral blood. Blood from ankylosing spondylitis patients appeared to be characterized by a TCR beta motif composed of roughly eight highly homologous amino acid variants. Significant enrichment of the disease-linked clones was reported in matched synovial fluid samples from ankylosing spondylitis patients.

As to this clonotype: Its antigen is currently not known. The sample holds no much larger clone one base away, and base qualities are not on file.

The sequencer was an Illumina HiSeq 2500. TCR beta libraries were prepared by quantitative 5'-RACE with molecular barcodes. As for the original processing: A new computational method based on a probabilistic model of VDJ rearrangement was used to identify disease-linked TCR variants. TCRdb cleaned the public reads at Q25 with fastp, built clones with MiXCR and kept in-frame beta chains. Rows with a matching CDR3 protein are joined into one entry that keeps the most common DNA and genes. The V and J calls shown here were made by TCRdb, not taken from the authors' results. The sample table lists about 400,000 distinct CDR3 sequences, roughly 22% of them with a count of one. Around 12% of the sample lies in the top ten. Relative to germline, V is 6 bases shorter and J is 2 bases shorter, with 8 bases between their ends. The CDR3 spans 12 residues, from the cysteine through the phenylalanine. Kept here is only the CDR3 DNA, which spans 36 bases and is read in frame from base 1.

The receptor comes from a male donor with ankylosing spondylitis or in good health (not recorded which). The V gene is TRBV12-3 or TRBV12-4 and the J gene is TRBJ2-7; the D gene assignment is ambiguous. Sample: blood, either unsorted or a sorted T cell fraction (not recorded which). The CDR3 corresponds to CASRGFTYEQYF. The nucleotide sequence is TGTGCCAGCAGGGGTTTCACCTACGAGCAGTACTTC.